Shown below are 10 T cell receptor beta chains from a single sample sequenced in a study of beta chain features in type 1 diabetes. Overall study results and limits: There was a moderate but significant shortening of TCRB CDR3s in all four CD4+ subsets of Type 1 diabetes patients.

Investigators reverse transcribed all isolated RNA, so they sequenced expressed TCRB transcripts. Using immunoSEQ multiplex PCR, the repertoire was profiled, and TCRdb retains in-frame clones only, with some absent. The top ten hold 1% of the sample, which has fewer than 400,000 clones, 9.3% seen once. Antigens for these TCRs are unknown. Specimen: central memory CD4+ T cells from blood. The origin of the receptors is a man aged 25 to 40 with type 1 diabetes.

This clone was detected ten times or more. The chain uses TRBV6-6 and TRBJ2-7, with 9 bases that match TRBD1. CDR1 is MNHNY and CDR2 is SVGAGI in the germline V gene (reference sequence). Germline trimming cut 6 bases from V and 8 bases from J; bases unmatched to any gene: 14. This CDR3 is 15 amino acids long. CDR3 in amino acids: CASSDSTGGLLKQYF. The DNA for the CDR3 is TGTGCCAGCAGCGACTCGACAGGGGGGTTATTAAAGCAGTACTTC.

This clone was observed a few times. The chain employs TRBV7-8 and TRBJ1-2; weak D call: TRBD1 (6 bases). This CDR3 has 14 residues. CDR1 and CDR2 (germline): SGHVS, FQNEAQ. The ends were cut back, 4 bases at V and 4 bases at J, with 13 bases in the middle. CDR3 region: CASSSSGTTYGYTF. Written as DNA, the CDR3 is TGTGCCAGCAGCTCGTCCGGGACAACCTATGGCTACACCTTC. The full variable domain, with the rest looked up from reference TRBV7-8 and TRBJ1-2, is GAGVSQSPRYKVAKRGQDVALRCDPISGHVSLFWYQQALGQGPEFLTYFQNEAQLDKSGLPSDRFFAERPEGSVSTLKIQRTQQEDSAVYLCASSSSGTTYGYTFGSGTRLTVV.

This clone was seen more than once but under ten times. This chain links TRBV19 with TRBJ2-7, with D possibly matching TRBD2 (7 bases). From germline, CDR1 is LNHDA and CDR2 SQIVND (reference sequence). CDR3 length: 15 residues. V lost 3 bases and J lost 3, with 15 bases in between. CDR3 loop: CASSMQGRAFYEQYF. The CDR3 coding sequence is TGTGCCAGTAGTATGCAGGGGAGGGCCTTCTACGAGCAGTACTTC. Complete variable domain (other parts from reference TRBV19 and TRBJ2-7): DGGITQSPKYLFRKEGQNVTLSCEQNLNHDAMYWYRQDPGQGLRLIYYSQIVNDFQKGDIAEGYSVSREKKESFPLTVTSAQKNPTAFYLCASSMQGRAFYEQYFGPGTRLTVT.

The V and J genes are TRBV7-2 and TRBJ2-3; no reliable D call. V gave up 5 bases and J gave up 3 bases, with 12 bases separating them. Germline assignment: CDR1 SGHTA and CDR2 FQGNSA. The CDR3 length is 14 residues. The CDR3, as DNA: TGTGCCAGCAGCCCTTACTTAGAGACAGATACGCAGTATTTT. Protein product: CASSPYLETDTQYF.

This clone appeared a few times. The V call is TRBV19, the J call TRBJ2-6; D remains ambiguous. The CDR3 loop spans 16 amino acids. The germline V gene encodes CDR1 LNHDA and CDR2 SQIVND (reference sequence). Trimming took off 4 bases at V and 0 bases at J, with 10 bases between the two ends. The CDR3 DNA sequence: TGTGCCAGTAGTACCGACTCGAGCTCTGGGGCCAACGTCCTGACTTTC. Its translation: CASSTDSSSGANVLTF.

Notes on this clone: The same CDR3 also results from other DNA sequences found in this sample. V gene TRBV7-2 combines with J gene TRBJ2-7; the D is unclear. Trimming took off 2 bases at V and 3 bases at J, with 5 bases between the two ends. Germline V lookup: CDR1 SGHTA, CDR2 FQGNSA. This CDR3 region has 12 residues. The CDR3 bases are TGTGCCAGCAGCTTAAGGCACTACGAGCAGTACTTC. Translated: CASSLRHYEQYF.

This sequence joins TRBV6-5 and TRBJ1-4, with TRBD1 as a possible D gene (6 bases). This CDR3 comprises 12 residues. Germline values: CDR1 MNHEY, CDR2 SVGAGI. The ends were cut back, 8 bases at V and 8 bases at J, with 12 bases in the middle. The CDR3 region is CASGRRGEKLFF. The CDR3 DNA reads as TGTGCCAGCGGTCGGAGGGGGGAAAAACTGTTTTTT.

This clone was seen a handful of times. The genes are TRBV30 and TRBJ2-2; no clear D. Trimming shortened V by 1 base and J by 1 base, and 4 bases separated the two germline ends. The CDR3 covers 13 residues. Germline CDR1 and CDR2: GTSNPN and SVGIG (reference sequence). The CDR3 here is CAWSGENTGELFF. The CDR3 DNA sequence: TGTGCCTGGAGTGGAGAGAACACCGGGGAGCTGTTTTTT.

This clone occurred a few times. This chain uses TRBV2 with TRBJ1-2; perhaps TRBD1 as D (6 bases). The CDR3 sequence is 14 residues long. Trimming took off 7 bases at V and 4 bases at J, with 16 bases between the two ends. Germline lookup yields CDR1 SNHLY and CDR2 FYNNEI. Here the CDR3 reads CASMASRGSYGYTF. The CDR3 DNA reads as TGTGCCAGCATGGCTAGCAGGGGCAGCTATGGCTACACCTTC.

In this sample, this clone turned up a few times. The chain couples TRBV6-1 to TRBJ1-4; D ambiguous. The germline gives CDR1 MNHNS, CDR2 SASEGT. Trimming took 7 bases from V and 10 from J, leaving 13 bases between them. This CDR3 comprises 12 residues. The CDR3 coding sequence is TGTGCCAGCAATGATCTGGAGGGAAAACTGTTTTTT. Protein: CASNDLEGKLFF.